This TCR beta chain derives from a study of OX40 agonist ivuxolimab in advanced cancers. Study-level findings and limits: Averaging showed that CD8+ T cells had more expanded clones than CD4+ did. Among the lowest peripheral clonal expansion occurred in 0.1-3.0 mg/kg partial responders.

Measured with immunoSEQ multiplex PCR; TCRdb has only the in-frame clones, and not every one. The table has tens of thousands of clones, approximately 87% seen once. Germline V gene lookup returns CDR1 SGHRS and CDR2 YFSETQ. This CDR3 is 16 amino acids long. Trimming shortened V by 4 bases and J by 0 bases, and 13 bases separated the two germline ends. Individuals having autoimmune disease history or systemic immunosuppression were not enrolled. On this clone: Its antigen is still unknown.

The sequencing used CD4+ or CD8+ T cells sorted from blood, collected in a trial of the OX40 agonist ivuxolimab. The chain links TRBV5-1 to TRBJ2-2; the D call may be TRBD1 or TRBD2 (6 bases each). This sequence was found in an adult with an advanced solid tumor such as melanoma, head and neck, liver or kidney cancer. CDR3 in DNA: TGCGCCAGCAGCCCCGCGGGACACCCGAACACCGGGGAGCTGTTTTTT. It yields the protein CASSPAGHPNTGELFF. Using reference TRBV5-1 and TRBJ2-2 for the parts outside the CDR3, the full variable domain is KAGVTQTPRYLIKTRGQQVTLSCSPISGHRSVSWYQQTPGQGLQFLFEYFSETQRNKGNFPGRFSGRQFSNSRSEMNVSTLELGDSALYLCASSPAGHPNTGELFFGEGSRLTVL.